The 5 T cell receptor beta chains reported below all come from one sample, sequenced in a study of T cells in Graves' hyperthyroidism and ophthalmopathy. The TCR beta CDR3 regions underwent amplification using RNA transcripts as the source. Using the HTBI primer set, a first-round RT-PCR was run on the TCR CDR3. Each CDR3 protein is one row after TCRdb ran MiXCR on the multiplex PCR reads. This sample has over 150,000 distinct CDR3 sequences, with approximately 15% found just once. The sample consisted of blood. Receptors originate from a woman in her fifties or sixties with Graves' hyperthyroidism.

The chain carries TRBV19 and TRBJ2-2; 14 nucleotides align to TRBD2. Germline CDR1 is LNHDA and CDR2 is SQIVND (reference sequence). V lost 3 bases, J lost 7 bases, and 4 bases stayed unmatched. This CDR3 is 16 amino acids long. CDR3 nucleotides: TGTGCCAGTAGTATGGGACTAGCGGGAGTGATCGGGGAGCTGTTTTTT. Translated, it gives CASSMGLAGVIGELFF.

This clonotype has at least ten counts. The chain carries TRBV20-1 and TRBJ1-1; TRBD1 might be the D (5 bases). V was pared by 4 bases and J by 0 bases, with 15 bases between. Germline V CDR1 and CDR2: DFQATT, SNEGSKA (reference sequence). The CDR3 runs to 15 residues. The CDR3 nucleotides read TGCAGTGCTAAAATCGGGGGTTCCATGAACACTGAAGCTTTCTTT. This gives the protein CSAKIGGSMNTEAFF.

DNA for the CDR3: TGTGCCAGCAGCGGTCCCACTAGCGGGGGGGTTAAAGAGACCCAGTACTTC. Encoded protein: CASSGPTSGGVKETQYF. This chain uses TRBV5-5 with TRBJ2-5; 13 bases align to TRBD2. The V gene end was trimmed by 4 bases and the J gene end by 3 bases; junction bases not matched to a gene: 9. This CDR3 is built from 17 residues. Germline-derived CDR1 and CDR2 are SGHKS and YYEKEE (reference sequence).

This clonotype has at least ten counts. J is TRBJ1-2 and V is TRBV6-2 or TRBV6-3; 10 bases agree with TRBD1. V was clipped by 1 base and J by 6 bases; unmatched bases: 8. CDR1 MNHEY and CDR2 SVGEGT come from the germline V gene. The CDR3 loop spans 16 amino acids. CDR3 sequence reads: CASSYLGTGESDGYTF. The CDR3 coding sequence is TGTGCCAGCAGTTACTTGGGGACAGGGGAAAGCGATGGCTACACCTTC.

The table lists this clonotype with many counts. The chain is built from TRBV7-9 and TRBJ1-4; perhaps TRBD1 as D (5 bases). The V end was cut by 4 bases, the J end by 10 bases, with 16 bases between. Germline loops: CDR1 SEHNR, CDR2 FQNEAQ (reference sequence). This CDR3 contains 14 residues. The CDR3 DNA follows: TGTGCCAGCAGCTCCGACAGCGCGAGCCGAAAACTGTTTTTT. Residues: CASSSDSASRKLFF.